The T cell receptor (beta chain) under discussion was sequenced for a study of regulatory T cells. The PCR used 52 TRBV and 13 TRBJ primers. Profiling relied on immunoSEQ multiplex PCR, and the TCRdb table lists in-frame clones only, not all of them. The repertoire consists of about 32,000 clones, with about 89% occurring once and the leading ten covering 2% to 3%. This clone was detected a few times. No antigen is known for it. CDR3 length: 16 residues. CDR1 is MNHNS and CDR2 is SASEGT in the germline V gene. The ends were cut back, 4 bases at V and 1 base at J, with 14 bases in the middle. Findings of the study overall: Hydrophobic residues at CDR3 positions 6 and 7 were enriched in conventional CD4+ T cells of CD3G-deficient patients. In patients, unique TRB V-J pairs were restricted and V/J usage skewed, especially in Tregs.

Patients aged 2 to 39 years had fewer naive and more memory CD4+ and CD8+ T cells. CD4+ cells were sorted into CD25-high CD127-low regulatory cells and CD25-low CD127-high conventional cells. The sample taken for sequencing was conventional CD4+ T cells sorted from blood. The receptor was derived from a person aged 18 to 35 with CD3G deficiency. V usage is TRBV6-1 and J usage is TRBJ1-5, with a weak D call TRBD1 (6 bases). The CDR3 loop is CASSVGQSPSNQPQHF. The CDR3 DNA reads as TGTGCCAGCAGTGTGGGACAATCTCCGAGCAATCAGCCCCAGCATTTT.